This T cell receptor (beta chain) originates from a study of cytomegalovirus exposure and HLA in healthy donors (dated by TCRdb to 2015 to 2018). About the study as a whole: In an earlier analysis of roughly 500 of the donors, less than 350 Gb of sequence data and some 100 million unique TCR beta sequences from 150 million to 200 million T cells were reported. An early release that covered fewer than 750 HLA-typed donors contained around 330 gigabases of sequencing data and about 84 million unique TCR sequences. The genetic ancestry cluster associated with self-reported Caucasian donors included 81% of the 350 to 500 genotyped donors. The study was designed to test whether signatures of past pathogen exposure could be identified by cataloging public T cell receptors. The T cell repertoires of roughly 660 subjects were profiled by immunosequencing and related to cytomegalovirus serostatus. Besides the first cohort of some 670 subjects, a separate validation cohort made up of roughly 130 different subjects was used. High-throughput TCR immunosequencing, statistical association of individual TCRs with disease status, and machine learning were combined to predict cytomegalovirus infection status. A later analysis re-examined previously published TCR beta repertoires from more than 650 donors and added high-resolution HLA genotyping to investigate patterns of TCR occurrence. Rather than using new phenotypic data, the later analysis identified candidate immune exposures from TCR beta sequences and from how often those sequences occurred across donors. In an earlier analysis of several hundred of the donors, high-throughput TCR beta sequencing was used to judge whether each TCR beta V gene segment behaved as functional or pseudogenic. Donor age, sex, ethnicity and CMV serostatus were collected together with the repertoire data. Genome-wide SNP genotypes for about 60% of the 666 donors were used in a later genetic analysis, which treated that subset as a discovery cohort. All discovery cohort repertoires had been generated on a single sequencing platform. Class I and class II HLA loci were covered by the typing at four-digit resolution. The number of typed donors differed by locus: about 629-630 for A, B, C, DRB1 and DQB1; some 500 for DQA1; 600 to 610 for DPA1; and some 450 for DPB1. Five DR-DQ haplotypes were treated as single units for association and clustering because of strong linkage in the cohort. On average, around 240,000 unique TCR beta nucleotide sequences were sequenced per donor among some 430 genotyped donors of the cohort, with roughly 18% of those sequences being non-productive. The research as a whole found: Some IMGT-functional V segments, including TRBV6-2 and TRBV6-3, could not be distinguished by the 87-base-pair reads and were therefore excluded. According to a later genetic analysis, donors in an Asian-associated ancestry cluster had fewer N-insertions in productive TCRs than the approximately 710-donor mean. Cytomegalovirus status was reported to be diagnosed by the classifier with high specificity and sensitivity in both the original and validation cohorts. In a later genetic analysis, a missense DCLRE1C variant was associated with V-gene and J-gene trimming of TCR beta chains, and the association was replicated in an independent cohort. At a false discovery rate of 0.05, a later analysis linked around 15,000 TCR beta sequences to specific HLA alleles. Correlated functional status among segregating V segments might be attributable to linkage disequilibrium, but an unknown experimental factor could not be ruled out. According to a later analysis, TCR association rates differed among HLA loci, with DRB1 alleles showing the most associated TCRs and HLA-C alleles showing the fewest. The authors suggested that the approach could potentially be extended to other disease states and immunological phenotypes. CMV serostatus was the only immune exposure information available for the cohort. The presence/absence analyses assumed that sequencing depth was roughly uniform across donors, and that assumption may not be true. Most TCR sequences were observed very rarely across donors, whereas some public TCRs were present in many individuals. In vitro tests confirmed that a few of the cytomegalovirus-associated TCR beta chains recognize cytomegalovirus antigens. A later analysis reported that several top co-occurrence clusters appeared linked to parvovirus B19, influenza, CMV and Epstein-Barr virus. The earlier analysis of a few hundred of the donors excluded seventeen rarely observed V segments, including chromosome 9 orphons, because counts were too low. In an earlier analysis of roughly 500 of the donors, most TCR beta V segments appeared in productive rearrangements about 87% or about 30% of the time, broadly matching IMGT annotations. Assigning TCR associations to individual alleles was difficult when HLA alleles, especially DR and DQ, strongly co-occurred. According to a later analysis, most CMV-associated TCR beta chains appeared to be HLA-restricted, and the HLA associations seemed to be driven largely by CMV exposure. A group of highly shared sequence variants was considered likely to be a technical artifact of the sequencing pipeline. A further reported finding was that TCR beta sequences accurately predicted the HLA-A and HLA-B alleles for most subjects in the first cohort. Because some donors lacked HLA typing at each locus, the association tests relied only on the typed subset. This cohort had only TCR beta chains sequenced, and the lack of alpha or paired-chain data limited which features could be detected. A total of about 180 TCR beta chains were listed by the study as associated with cytomegalovirus. A later analysis found that HLA-associated TCR beta chains were more clonally expanded and had lower generation probabilities than equally common non-associated chains.

About this clone: Its target antigen remains unknown. Within one base of it there is no much larger clone, and no base qualities were kept.

The cohort was made up of approximately 700 healthy bone marrow donors. At the time of sampling, every cohort member was nominally healthy, though immune exposures that went unrecorded were likely present. The donor tested CMV seropositive, placing the donor among the roughly 300 seropositive members of the cohort. Every donor gave a peripheral blood sample, and the peripheral blood mononuclear cells from that sample were used for TCR beta sequencing. Genomic DNA extraction from the blood cell samples was performed with the Qiagen DNeasy Blood Extraction Kit. Library generation was performed with the immunoSEQ multiplex PCR assay. A mixture of 60 forward primers for TCR Vbeta segments and 13 reverse primers for TCR Jbeta segments was used in the multiplex PCR. The CDR3 region of rearranged TCR beta genes was amplified from genomic DNA with a multiplex PCR assay. The amplified TCR beta libraries were sequenced on the Illumina HiSeq System as 87-base-pair reads. On the study's bioinformatics: A later analysis counted about 76 million unique TCR beta chains across the 666 repertoires, and some 11 million of these chains were shared by at least two donors. Raw reads were error-corrected and collapsed into unique sequences with a nearest-neighbor algorithm that merged closely related sequences to remove PCR and sequencing errors. V, D and J gene segments were assigned by aligning CDR3 sequences to IMGT reference sequences. For a sequence to be retained, a match of at least six nucleotides was required to both a V gene segment and a J gene segment. Rearrangements were called productive when the CDR3 lacked stop codons and stayed in frame with V and J; all others were non-productive. CDR3 was defined by IMGT convention, running from the second conserved V-encoded cysteine to the conserved J-encoded phenylalanine. The earlier analysis of fewer than 750 of the donors excluded sequences that lacked an unambiguous match to a single V gene segment. In an earlier analysis of 587 of the donors, V segments were called functional above 56.7% productive rearrangements and were called segregating when the between-donor standard deviation exceeded 5%. A statistical classification framework was developed to diagnose cytomegalovirus status using the catalog of TCR beta chain sequences. V and J gene assignment, in a later analysis, came from comparing TCR nucleotide sequences with IMGT/GENE-DB human TR gene sequences. A later analysis assigned CDR3 sequences and most-parsimonious VDJ recombination scenarios with the TCRdist pipeline. A later analysis defined each TCR beta chain by its CDR3 amino acid sequence plus V-gene family, and excluded reads lacking a unique V-gene family. To address suspected cross-contamination and a sequencing artifact, a later analysis removed some 620 highly shared, low-generation-probability nucleotide sequences. In a later analysis, a clonal expansion index was calculated for each public chain from normalized within-repertoire ranks of inferred template counts. A later analysis computed generation probabilities with a VDJ recombination model fitted to out-of-frame rearrangements, and checked the results against IGoR. In a later analysis, TCR-TCR, TCR-HLA and TCR-CMV co-occurrence was scored with hypergeometric tests, and a repertoire-size bias correction was applied to TCR pairs. To estimate false discovery rates, a later analysis permuted the HLA or CMV assignments 20 times. In a later analysis, co-occurring TCRs were grouped using DBSCAN, with TCRdist sequence similarity added in when clustering inside HLA-allele-positive subsets. Co-occurrence clustering excluded repertoires with fewer than 30,000 or more than 120,000 public chains, plus five with anomalous nucleotide sharing. In TCRdb, the immuneACCESS table is reduced to in-frame sequences with V and J assigned. These tables do not hold every clone; where another copy was compared, an unresolved V gene accounts for under half, and the others remain unexplained. That table supplies the V and J calls and clone size; D and trimming were determined from the DNA. This sample comprises over 100,000 clones, over 50% of them detected only once. The top ten clones comprise more than 6.5% of the sample.

Reading from cysteine to phenylalanine, the CDR3 counts 14 amino acids. Of all the DNA, just the CDR3 is kept, 42 bases in frame from base 1. CDR1 SNHLY and CDR2 FYNNEI are derived from the germline V gene. Clipping removes 2 bases from V and 4 bases from J, with 4 as the unmatched junction base count. The rearranged chain carries TRBV2 and TRBJ1-2; the junction holds 7 bases that match TRBD1. The source is a woman between 40 and 50 years old in good health and CMV-seropositive. The sample taken for sequencing was PBMCs. The CDR3 is CASSELGTVYGYTF. The DNA sequence is as follows: TGTGCCAGCAGTGAATTAGGGACAGTCTATGGCTACACCTTC.